This TCR beta chain was observed in a study of blood T cell repertoires in COVID-19 (TCRdb year 2020). At the level of the whole study: Samples from collaborators originated in the United States, Italy and Spain and spanned both the acute and convalescent phases of COVID-19. The prospective study material was composed of cDNA or gDNA derived from T cells, B-cell-depleted T cells, or PBMCs. Deeply sampled blood TCRbeta repertoires from subjects exposed to, actively infected with, or recovered from COVID-19 were included in the dataset. The repertoires were released in a freely available public database intended as a resource for research on the immune response to SARS-CoV-2. The samples were drawn from the first 160 participants of the ongoing ImmuneRACE study and from 1,254 subjects provided by 6 global collaborators. The sample metadata nearly always contained a de-identified subject ID, COVID-19 status, age in years and sex. HLA class I and class II types, where available, came from metadata supplied by the sample provider rather than from assay-based typing. Here is what the overall study found, with its caveats: Clinical and demographic metadata were provided uncurated, with the amount varying by source and participant.

Sequences MDHEN (CDR1) and SYDVKM (CDR2) are obtained from the germline V gene. Relative to germline, V is 3 bases shorter and J is 4 bases shorter, with 12 bases between their ends. There are 14 amino acids in the CDR3, from cysteine to phenylalanine inclusive. Just CDR3 DNA is preserved here, 42 bases in frame from base 1. The immunoSEQ Assay, a bias-controlled multiplex PCR, was used to amplify TCRbeta CDR3 regions from genomic DNA. Per the original workflow: The number of nucleated cells in each sample was estimated by amplification of reference gene primers within the assay. Sequence reads were collapsed and filtered to measure the absolute abundance of every unique TCRbeta CDR3 rearrangement. For each sample, productive Simpson clonality was calculated as the square root of Simpson's diversity index across productive rearrangements. TCRdb stores this immuneACCESS table with in-frame sequences only. Part of the clones is absent; in the studies checked, under half of the shortfall reflects unresolved V genes, and no reason is known for the rest. That table supplies the V and J calls and clone size; D and trimming were determined from the DNA. A total of around 320,000 clones appear in this sample, 75% to 90% of them only once. The ten largest clones take up about 2% of the sample.

To note about this clone: What this receptor recognizes is not known. Base qualities were left out, and no much larger clone turns up one base away.

Whole blood was collected in K2EDTA tubes by collaborating institutions according to the institutions' own protocols. For TCRbeta analysis, collaborator samples were shipped as frozen whole blood, as isolated PBMCs, or as DNA extracted from either sample type. The clonotype was recovered from a man younger than 35 with active or convalescent COVID-19. The receptor chain draws on TRBV28 and TRBJ1-2, with the D gene too uncertain to name. Sequencing input: peripheral blood. In nucleotides, the sequence is TGTGCCAGCAGTTTTGCCGCACGAGGCTATGGCTACACCTTC. This gives the protein CASSFAARGYGYTF.